This T cell receptor beta chain is drawn from a study of CD8+CD57+ T cells in acquired aplastic anemia. Study details: Sorted CD4+ and CD8+ cell DNA averaged 3.2 ug.

Germline V gene sequence: CDR1 SGHRS, CDR2 YFSETQ. The length of the CDR3 is 13 residues. CDR3 and TCR beta VDJ profiling relied on genomic DNA as the template. One entry per CDR3 protein, called by TCRdb with MiXCR from the reads. The sample carries 400,000 to 500,000 distinct CDR3 sequences, just under 70% recorded once. This clonotype came up many times. Its ends do not fully match the called genes, so a read error is possible. The TCR sequence derives from a human donor in good health, serving as a control. The V and J genes are TRBV5-1 and TRBJ1-2; D is unresolved. Sequencing input: sorted CD4+, CD8+, or CD8+CD57+ T cells (not recorded which) from PBMCs. In nucleotides, the CDR3 is TGTGCCAGTAGCCCTACACCGAACTATGGCTACACCTTC. It is translated as CASSPTPNYGYTF.